Included here is one TCR beta chain sequence, with context. Its specificity is unknown. This sample is drawn from a study of post-analysis software for immune sequencing data. Unique molecular identifiers were present in the TCR beta cDNA libraries. Yield was some 500,000 cDNA molecules from approximately 0.91 to 9.4 million T cells. From the PCR reads, TCRdb called clonotypes with MiXCR, one entry per CDR3 protein. The sample holds about 460,000 distinct CDR3 sequences, nearly 45% seen once. Losses at the gene ends were 3 bases for V and 7 bases for J; bases not matched to a gene: 6. CDR3 size: 14 residues. Germline V gives CDR1 DFQATT, CDR2 SNEGSKA (reference sequence). Study results and caveats: Elevated frequency relative to controls characterized several TRBV segments in patients, TRBV5-6, TRBV5-1 and TRBV20-1 among them. Controls had significantly higher normalized Chao1 diversity than multiple sclerosis patients.

J is TRBJ1-6 and V is TRBV20-1; 7 bases are shared with TRBD1. Specimen: blood. This TCR derives from a girl aged 5-17 years with multiple sclerosis. The CDR3 DNA sequence: TGCAGTGCTAGTTCGACAGGGTTAAATTCACCCCTCCACTTT. Translation gives CSASSTGLNSPLHF.